Sequencing of this T cell receptor beta chain was carried out in a study of cytomegalovirus exposure and HLA in healthy donors. Study-level results: Being productive about 87% or about 30% of the time was typical of most TCR beta V segments in an earlier analysis. Later on, a genetic analysis was performed. It linked a missense variant in DCLRE1C with V- and J-gene trimming of TCR beta. Researchers reported in a later analysis that common viral pathogens appeared linked to several top clusters.

The PCR made use of 60 Vbeta and 13 Jbeta primers. Clones were read by immunoSEQ multiplex PCR, and TCRdb kept only the in-frame ones, dropping some. The sample contains 150,000 or so clones, 84% of which appear only once. Trimming at V came to 6 bases and at J to 0 bases, leaving 8 bases not matched to a gene. The CDR3 covers 18 residues. Germline V CDR1 and CDR2: SNHLY, FYNNEI. As regards this clone: The target antigen is unknown.

The origin of this receptor is a man over 45 in good health and CMV-seropositive. This chain links TRBV2 with TRBJ2-1; TRBD2 agrees at 13 bases. The sample comprised PBMCs. The CDR3 spells CASRTSGGLPSSYNEQFF. For the CDR3, the DNA is TGTGCCAGCAGGACTAGCGGGGGGCTCCCCAGCTCCTACAATGAGCAGTTCTTC.